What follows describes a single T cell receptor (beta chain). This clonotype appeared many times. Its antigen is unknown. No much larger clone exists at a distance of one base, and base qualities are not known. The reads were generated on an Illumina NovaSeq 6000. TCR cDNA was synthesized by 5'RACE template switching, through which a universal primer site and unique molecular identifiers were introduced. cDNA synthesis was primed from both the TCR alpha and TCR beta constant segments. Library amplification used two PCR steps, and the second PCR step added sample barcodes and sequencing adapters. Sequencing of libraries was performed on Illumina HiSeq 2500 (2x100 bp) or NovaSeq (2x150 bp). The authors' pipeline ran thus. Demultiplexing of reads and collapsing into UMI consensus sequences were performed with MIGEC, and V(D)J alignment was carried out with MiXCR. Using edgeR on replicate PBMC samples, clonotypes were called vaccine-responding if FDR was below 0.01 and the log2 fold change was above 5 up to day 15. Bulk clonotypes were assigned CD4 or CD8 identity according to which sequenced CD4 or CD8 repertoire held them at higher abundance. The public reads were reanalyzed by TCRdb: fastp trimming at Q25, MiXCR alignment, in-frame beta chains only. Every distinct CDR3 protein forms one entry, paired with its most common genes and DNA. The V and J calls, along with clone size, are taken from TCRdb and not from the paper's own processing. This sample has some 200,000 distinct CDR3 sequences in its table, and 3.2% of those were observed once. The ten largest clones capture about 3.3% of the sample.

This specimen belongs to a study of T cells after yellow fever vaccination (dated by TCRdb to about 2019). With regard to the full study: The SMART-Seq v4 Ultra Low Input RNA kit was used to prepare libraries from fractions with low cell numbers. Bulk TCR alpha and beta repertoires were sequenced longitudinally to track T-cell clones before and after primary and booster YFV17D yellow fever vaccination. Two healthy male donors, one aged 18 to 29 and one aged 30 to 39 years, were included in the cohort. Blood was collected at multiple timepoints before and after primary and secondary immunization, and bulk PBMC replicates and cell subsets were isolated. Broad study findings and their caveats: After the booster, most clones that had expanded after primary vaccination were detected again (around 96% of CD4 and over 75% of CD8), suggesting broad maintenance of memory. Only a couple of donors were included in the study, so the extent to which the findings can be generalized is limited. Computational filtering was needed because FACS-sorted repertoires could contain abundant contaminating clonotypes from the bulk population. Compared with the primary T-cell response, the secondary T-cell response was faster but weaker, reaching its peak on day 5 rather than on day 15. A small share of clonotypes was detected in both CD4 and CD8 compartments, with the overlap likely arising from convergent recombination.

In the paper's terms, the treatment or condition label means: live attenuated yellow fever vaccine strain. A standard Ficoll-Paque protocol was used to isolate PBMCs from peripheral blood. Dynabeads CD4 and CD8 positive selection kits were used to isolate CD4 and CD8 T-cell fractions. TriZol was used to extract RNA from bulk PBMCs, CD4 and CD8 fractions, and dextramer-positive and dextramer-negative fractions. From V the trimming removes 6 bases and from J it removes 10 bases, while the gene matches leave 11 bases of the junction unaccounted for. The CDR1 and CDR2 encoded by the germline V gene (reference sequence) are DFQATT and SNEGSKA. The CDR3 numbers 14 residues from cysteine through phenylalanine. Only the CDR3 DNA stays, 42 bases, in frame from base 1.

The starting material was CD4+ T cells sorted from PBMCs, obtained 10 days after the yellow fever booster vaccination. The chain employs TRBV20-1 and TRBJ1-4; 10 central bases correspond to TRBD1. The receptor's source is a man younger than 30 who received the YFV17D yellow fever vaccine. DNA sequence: TGCAGTGCGGATCCGGGACAGGGGTACGGAAAACTGTTTTTT. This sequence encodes CSADPGQGYGKLFF.